The source of this T cell receptor (beta chain) is a study of OX40 agonist ivuxolimab in advanced cancers. Study results and limitations: Partly responding patients at 0.1-3.0 mg/kg showed some of the smallest clonal expansion.

Sequencing was performed with immunoSEQ multiplex PCR; in TCRdb, only in-frame clones are kept and a portion is missing. The profile shows about 73,000 clones, about 80% of them singletons. This CDR3 region has 15 residues. V was pared by 7 bases and J by 4 bases, with 17 bases between. Germline-derived CDR1 and CDR2 are LNHDA and SQIVND (reference sequence). Points on this clone: The target antigen is unknown.

The chain is built from TRBV19 and TRBJ1-5; weak D call: TRBD1 (6 bases). The source of this sequence is an adult with an advanced solid tumor such as melanoma, head and neck, liver or kidney cancer. The input for sequencing was CD4+ or CD8+ T cells sorted from blood, taken in a trial of the OX40 agonist ivuxolimab. The CDR3 DNA follows: TGTGCCAGTATAGTGGGGGCAGATCGGAATCAGCCCCAGCATTTT. Protein product: CASIVGADRNQPQHF.